Described below is a single T cell receptor beta chain sequence and its context. Its antigen has not been determined. No much larger clonotype is one base removed from it; base qualities were not supplied. The data belong to a study of blood T cell repertoires in COVID-19 (dated by TCRdb to about 2020). Background on the whole study: Collaborator samples came from the United States, Italy and Spain and covered acute and convalescent phases of COVID-19. The prospective study material was composed of cDNA or gDNA derived from T cells, B-cell-depleted T cells, or PBMCs. Deeply sampled blood TCRbeta repertoires from subjects exposed to, actively infected with, or recovered from COVID-19 were included in the dataset. A freely available public database, intended as a resource for researchers studying the immune response to SARS-CoV-2, is where the repertoires were released. Samples came from the ongoing ImmuneRACE study (first 160 participants) plus 1,254 subjects from 6 global collaborators. Sample metadata almost always included a de-identified subject ID, COVID-19 status, age in years and sex. Where HLA class I and class II types were available, the types were taken from metadata supplied by the sample provider, not from assay-based typing. What the authors observed across the whole study: Clinical and demographic metadata were provided uncurated, with the amount varying by source and participant.

The collaborating institutions used their own protocols to collect whole blood in K2EDTA tubes. For TCRbeta analysis, collaborator samples were shipped as frozen whole blood, as isolated PBMCs, or as DNA extracted from either sample type. The CDR3, cysteine through phenylalanine, is 13 amino acids long. Solely the CDR3 DNA is kept, with 39 bases framed from the first base. The V end loses 6 bases and the J end loses 0 bases, and a stretch of 11 bases separates them. Per the germline V gene, SQVTM is the CDR1 and ANQGSEA is the CDR2. TCRbeta CDR3 regions were amplified from genomic DNA by means of the immunoSEQ Assay, a bias-controlled multiplex PCR. As for how the authors treated the data: Nucleated cell counts per sample were estimated from amplification of reference gene primers within the assay. To quantify the absolute abundance of each unique TCRbeta CDR3 rearrangement, sequence reads were collapsed and filtered. Productive Simpson clonality was computed per sample as the square root of Simpson's diversity index over productive rearrangements. Not all clones reach the TCRdb copy of this immuneACCESS table, which keeps in-frame sequences only. Checked studies attribute under half of the gap to unresolved V genes and leave the rest unexplained. Clone size and V and J calls were adopted from that table, with D and trimming inferred from the DNA. This sample has over 120,000 clones in its table, and 78% of those were observed once. The ten top clones hold roughly 2% of the sample.

The chain was built from TRBV29-1 and TRBJ1-1, with a tentative D gene TRBD1 over 6 matching bases. Source material: peripheral blood. The receptor's source is a woman between 55 and 75 years old with acute or convalescent COVID-19. The nucleotide sequence reads as follows: TGCAGCGTCTTAGACAGGATGAACACTGAAGCTTTCTTT. It encodes CSVLDRMNTEAFF. The CDR3, completed at both ends by the reference TRBV29-1 and TRBJ1-1 genes, gives the full variable domain SAVISQKPSRDICQRGTSLTIQCQVDSQVTMMFWYRQQPGQSLTLIATANQGSEATYESGFVIDKFPISRPNLTFSTLTVSNMSPEDSSIYLCSVLDRMNTEAFFGQGTRLTVV.